These T cell receptor beta chains were read from a single sample in a study of T cell responses to AZD1222 COVID-19 vaccine. Sequencing was performed with immunoSEQ multiplex PCR; in TCRdb, only in-frame clones are kept and a portion is missing. The sample lists about 70,000 clones, 88% occurring once. Sequenced here: peripheral blood, sampled 28 days after the second dose of the MenACWY control vaccine. The receptors come from an adult who received the MenACWY meningococcal vaccine as a control. Each CDR3 is given with its conserved first and last residue. Fields, in order: V gene, D gene, clone size, J gene, CDR3 DNA, CDR3 protein. D genes are given only for firm matches. A clone size is listed for some rows: how often the clone was seen (once, few, many), or a class if it is expanded.

TRBV11-3	TRBD1	.	TRBJ2-5	TGTGCCAGCAGCTTGGGGGGGACAGGGCACCAAGAGACCCAGTACTTC	CASSLGGTGHQETQYF
TRBV7-2	.	once	TRBJ1-5	TGTGCCAGCAGCCCCCAGCGGGATCAGCCCCAGCATTTT	CASSPQRDQPQHF
TRBV6-2/TRBV6-3	.	.	TRBJ2-7	TGTGCCAGCAGTTACTCGACGAGCGAGCAGTACTTC	CASSYSTSEQYF
TRBV18	.	.	TRBJ1-5	TGTGCCAGCCCCACCGGGTATGGAGCCCACCCTTATAGCAATCAGCCCCAGCATTTT	CASPTGYGAHPYSNQPQHF
TRBV6-2/TRBV6-3	.	.	TRBJ1-1	TGTGCCAGCAGCCGGTGGGGGCCGGGGGCTGAAGCTTTCTTT	CASSRWGPGAEAFF
TRBV5-1	TRBD2	.	TRBJ2-5	TGCGCCAGCAGACCACTAGCGGGGGAGACCCAGTACTTC	CASRPLAGETQYF
TRBV27	TRBD1	once	TRBJ1-2	TGTGCCAGCAGTTTAGGGACAGGGAAAGGCTACACCTTC	CASSLGTGKGYTF
TRBV4-2	.	.	TRBJ2-7	TGTGCCAGCAGCCAACCGTCGGGGAGACCCTACGAGCAGTACTTC	CASSQPSGRPYEQYF
TRBV7-6	.	.	TRBJ2-1	TGTGCCAGCAGCCCCGGGGCCTGGGAGCAGTTCTTC	CASSPGAWEQFF
TRBV4-1	TRBD1	.	TRBJ2-7	TGCGCCAGCAGCCAACCTCAGGGGGTTCAGATCGAGCAGTACTTC	CASSQPQGVQIEQYF
TRBV30	.	.	TRBJ2-2	TGTGCCTGGAGTTTGGGCGGGGAGCTGTTTTTT	CAWSLGGELFF
TRBV30	.	.	TRBJ1-6	TGTGCCTGGGGGGGCGCGGATAATTCACCCCTCCACTTT	CAWGGADNSPLHF
TRBV7-9	.	.	TRBJ1-6	TGTGCCAGCAGCTTTCTCGGGGCCAATTCACCCCTCCACTTT	CASSFLGANSPLHF
TRBV28	TRBD2	.	TRBJ2-3	TGTGCCAGCACCACTAGCGGGAGTCCCCCAGATACGCAGTATTTT	CASTTSGSPPDTQYF
TRBV28	.	.	TRBJ1-3	TGTGCCAGCAGTTTATTCCGGCGGCACGGCTCTGGAAACACCATATATTTT	CASSLFRRHGSGNTIYF
TRBV28	.	.	TRBJ2-7	TGTGCCAGCATGGAAAGGGCTCTCGAGCAGTACTTC	CASMERALEQYF
TRBV29-1	.	.	TRBJ2-1	TGCAGCGCCTTAGACCAGAACAACCCCAATGAGCAGTTCTTC	CSALDQNNPNEQFF
TRBV21-1	.	few	TRBJ2-2	TGTGCCAGCAGCACAAATTCGAACACCGGGGAGCTGTTTTTT	CASSTNSNTGELFF
TRBV3-1/TRBV3-2	TRBD1	.	TRBJ1-2	TGTGCCAGCAGCCAAAAGGGGGCCGGGCCCCTGGTTGGCTATGGCTACACCTTC	CASSQKGAGPLVGYGYTF
TRBV5-6	.	.	TRBJ1-1	TGTGCCAGCAGCTGGACGCCGAACACTGAAGCTTTCTTT	CASSWTPNTEAFF
TRBV5-1	TRBD1	.	TRBJ2-2	TGCGCCAGCAGCGCGCCGGGACAGGAAAACACCGGGGAGCTGTTTTTT	CASSAPGQENTGELFF
TRBV4-3	TRBD2	few	TRBJ2-2	TGCGCCAGCAGCCAAGGGACTAGCGGGGGTTTCAACACCGGGGAGCTGTTTTTT	CASSQGTSGGFNTGELFF
TRBV7-9	.	.	TRBJ2-1	TGTGCCAGCAGCTTAGCGAGGACAGCCTCCTACAATGAGCAGTTCTTC	CASSLARTASYNEQFF
TRBV9	.	.	TRBJ1-1	TGTGCCAGCAGCGTAGGCCCAGGTAACACTGAAGCTTTCTTT	CASSVGPGNTEAFF
TRBV5-1	TRBD1	.	TRBJ1-4	TGCGCCAGCAGCCAATGGCAAGGGGGCACTAATGAAAAACTGTTTTTT	CASSQWQGGTNEKLFF
TRBV10-2	TRBD1	few	TRBJ2-2	TGCGCCAGCAGTGAGGATACAGGGGTCTCGAACACCGGGGAGCTGTTTTTT	CASSEDTGVSNTGELFF
TRBV11-3	.	.	TRBJ2-3	TGTGCCAGCAGTCAACGGACTCTCACAGATACGCAGTATTTT	CASSQRTLTDTQYF
TRBV5-1	.	.	TRBJ1-2	TGCGCCAGCAGCTTGGCCAGAGCAGGGGACTATGGCTACACCTTC	CASSLARAGDYGYTF
TRBV29-1	.	once	TRBJ1-2	TGCAGCGTTGGTGGCATCTCGGAGGGCTACACCTTC	CSVGGISEGYTF
TRBV2	.	.	TRBJ1-5	TGTGCCAGCACCCGGGACATGCGGGGTCAGCCCCAGCATTTT	CASTRDMRGQPQHF
TRBV5-6	.	.	TRBJ2-3	TGTGCCAGCAGCTTGGAGGCAACCCCCACAGATACGCAGTATTTT	CASSLEATPTDTQYF
TRBV5-1	.	.	TRBJ2-5	TGCGCCAGCAGCCCGGAGGGGGTGGCGGAGACCCAGTACTTC	CASSPEGVAETQYF
TRBV14	.	few	TRBJ1-6	TGTGCCAGCAGCCAAGGCGGGGGGAGCTCCTATAATTCACCCCTCCACTTT	CASSQGGGSSYNSPLHF
TRBV2	.	.	TRBJ1-6	TGTGCCAGCAGTCGGACGTTTTCGCAATCACCCCTCCACTTT	CASSRTFSQSPLHF
TRBV29-1	TRBD2	once	TRBJ2-1	TGCAGCGTCCCTCCCGCGGGGGACAATGAGCAGTTCTTC	CSVPPAGDNEQFF
TRBV3-1/TRBV3-2	TRBD2	.	TRBJ2-7	TGTGCCAGCAGCCTTGGGGGGGGTACCTACGAGCAGTACTTC	CASSLGGGTYEQYF
TRBV12-5	.	.	TRBJ2-3	TGTGCTAGTGGTTTGGCCACCGGATGGGGGGTTCTTTCAGATACGCAGTATTTT	CASGLATGWGVLSDTQYF
TRBV4-3	TRBD2	.	TRBJ2-1	TGCGCCAGCAGCCAAGTAGGCGCGGGAGGGGGATCTGAGCAGTTCTTC	CASSQVGAGGGSEQFF
TRBV19	.	.	TRBJ1-5	TGTGCCAGTAGCGCGAGGGGAAAAGGATTGGGACAGCCCCAGCATTTT	CASSARGKGLGQPQHF
TRBV12-3/TRBV12-4	.	.	TRBJ2-4	TGTGCCACCCCGGAGTCCATTCAGTACTTC	CATPESIQYF
TRBV7-9	.	.	TRBJ2-1	TGTGCCAGCAGCTCTGCCGGCCCCGATGAGCAGTTCTTC	CASSSAGPDEQFF
TRBV6-1	TRBD2	.	TRBJ2-7	TGTGCCAGCAGTGAAAGAGTTGGCGGGGGTGCCTACGAGCAGTACTTC	CASSERVGGGAYEQYF
TRBV5-4	TRBD1	.	TRBJ2-7	TGTGCCAGCAGCTTTGACGACAGGGTTGGCTACGAGCAGTACTTC	CASSFDDRVGYEQYF
TRBV4-3	.	.	TRBJ1-1	TGCGCCAGCAGCCAAGACTGGAAAGGGGAGGACACTGAAGCTTTCTTT	CASSQDWKGEDTEAFF
TRBV7-6	.	.	TRBJ2-7	TGTGCCAGCAGCTTAGCGGGAGCCGAGCAGTACTTC	CASSLAGAEQYF
TRBV5-8	TRBD1	few	TRBJ2-7	TGTGCCAGCAGCTTCACAGGGGGCTCCCACTACGAGCAGTACTTC	CASSFTGGSHYEQYF
TRBV9	.	.	TRBJ2-1	TGTGCCAGCAGCGTAGGGGGGAGTTTAGAGCAGTTCTTC	CASSVGGSLEQFF
TRBV6-5	TRBD1	few	TRBJ1-4	TGTGCCAGCAGTTCAACAGGGGCCGAAAAACTGTTTTTT	CASSSTGAEKLFF
TRBV18	TRBD2	.	TRBJ2-1	TGTGCCAGCTCACCAGGGGTAGCGGGAGGGGATGAGCAGTTCTTC	CASSPGVAGGDEQFF
TRBV5-6	TRBD1	.	TRBJ1-4	TGTGCCAGCAGCCCGACAGGGTCAACTAATGAAAAACTGTTTTTT	CASSPTGSTNEKLFF
TRBV30	TRBD2	.	TRBJ2-5	TGTGCCTGGAGTGTACGGAGGGGACTAGAAGAGACCCAGTACTTC	CAWSVRRGLEETQYF
TRBV10-3	.	.	TRBJ2-5	TGTGCCACGTGCCGAGGGGGCCAAGAGACCCAGTACTTC	CATCRGGQETQYF
TRBV28	TRBD1	.	TRBJ1-1	TGTGCCAGCAGTCCTGGGACAGGGGGAACTGAAGCTTTCTTT	CASSPGTGGTEAFF
TRBV2	.	.	TRBJ2-7	TGTGCCAGCACGGGACTTGGACTGCTGCGCCCCTACGAGCAGTACTTC	CASTGLGLLRPYEQYF